The clone carrying this TCR beta chain has only a few counts. Its target is not known. V was pared by 0 bases and J by 4 bases, with 13 bases between. The CDR3 contains 16 residues. The germline CDR1 and CDR2 sequences are MNHEY and SMNVEV (reference sequence). The data stem from a study of radiotherapy plus CTLA-4 blockade in lung cancer. General study results and limits: Clones of tumor-derived TCRs expanded in blood after radiotherapy plus ipilimumab.

The table came from immunoSEQ multiplex PCR; TCRdb's copy has only in-frame clones and leaves some out. Here the sample spans some 94,000 clones, around 83% being singletons. The TCR originated in a human donor with non-small cell lung cancer that progressed on radiotherapy plus ipilimumab. The chain links TRBV27 to TRBJ1-3, with a weak D call TRBD1 (6 bases). The source was peripheral blood, collected from a patient treated with radiotherapy plus ipilimumab. The CDR3 here is CASSLSGQGYGNTIYF. DNA of the CDR3: TGTGCCAGCAGTTTATCGGGGCAGGGGTACGGAAACACCATATATTTT.